The present entry profiles one T cell receptor (beta chain) with its context. The data originate from a study of blood T cell repertoires in COVID-19. Background on the study: The samples span acute and convalescent COVID-19 from the United States, Italy and Spain. T cells, B-cell-depleted T cells, or PBMCs supplied cDNA or gDNA.

Original analysis: Using reference gene primer amplification, nucleated cell counts were estimated. The repertoire was sequenced with immunoSEQ multiplex PCR; TCRdb's copy has only in-frame clones and lacks some. The DNA gave D and trimming, while V, J and clone size come from that table. The sample gives a few hundred thousand clones, approximately 86% of which show up once; 8.5% to 10% is in the top ten. The receptor comes from a woman younger than 30 who had recovered from COVID-19. Sequencing used PBMCs or T cells enriched from blood (not recorded which).

The DNA of the CDR3 is TGTGCCAGCAGTGAATTCTTTACATATAATTCACCCCTCCACTTT. Translation gives CASSEFFTYNSPLHF. The chain uses TRBV2 and TRBJ1-6; D is undetermined. This CDR3 region has 15 residues. From germline, CDR1 is SNHLY and CDR2 FYNNEI. V was clipped by 2 bases and J by 4 bases, with 9 bases between them.